This T cell receptor (beta chain) appears in the sequencing data of a study of T cell changes during pregnancy in multiple sclerosis. Sequencing was performed with immunoSEQ multiplex PCR; in TCRdb, only in-frame clones are kept and a portion is missing. The data show nearly 25,000 clones, more than 70% seen once. CDR1 is SEHNR, CDR2 FQNEAQ, per germline (reference sequence). This CDR3 is 14 amino acids long. The V end was cut by 5 bases, the J end by 3 bases, with 14 bases between. The chain joins TRBV7-9 to TRBJ2-7, with TRBD2 as a possible D gene (7 bases). The receptor was derived from a female donor in good health, enrolled as a control in a pregnancy study. This sample comprised CD4+ T cells from peripheral blood mononuclear cells, obtained in the first trimester of pregnancy. Written as DNA, the CDR3 is TGTGCCAGCAGCGCGAGGGGGAGGGGCTACGAGCAGTACTTC. It yields the protein CASSARGRGYEQYF.